This TCR beta chain was recovered during a study of CD8 T cells in ankylosing spondylitis. Germline CDR1 SGHRS, CDR2 YFSETQ. CDR3 length: 16 amino acids. Trimming stripped 0 bases from V and 7 bases from J, with 17 bases between. TCRdb analysed the 5' RACE reads with MiXCR anew, one entry per CDR3 protein. The sample has fewer than 450,000 distinct CDR3 sequences, roughly a sixth seen once. Regarding this clonotype: Antigen: not known.

Findings and limits, study-wide: Seemingly distinctive of ankylosing spondylitis blood was a TCR beta motif formed by eight highly homologous variants.

This chain links TRBV5-1 with TRBJ2-1; D is possibly TRBD2 (6 bases). The specimen was blood, either unsorted or a sorted T cell fraction (not recorded which). The receptor was isolated from a male donor with ankylosing spondylitis. CDR3 sequence: CASSLVGSGGENEQFF. CDR3 coding DNA: TGCGCCAGCAGCTTGGTTGGTAGCGGAGGGGAAAATGAGCAGTTCTTC.